This TCR beta chain was obtained from a study of persistence of HIV-infected CD4 T cells. Study overall: Two participants gave one leukapheresis sample; others gave up to roughly 180 mL blood repeatedly. A larger, less memory-rich fraction responded to anti-CD3/anti-CD28 beads than to antigen.

CDR1 and CDR2 from the germline V gene are SQVTM and ANQGSEA. The CDR3 is 13 amino acids. V was pared by 3 bases and J by 3 bases, with 12 bases between. A word on this clone: Its antigen is not identified.

Sequencing used immunoSEQ version 4 in survey mode. Produced via immunoSEQ multiplex PCR; TCRdb's table is partial and in-frame only. Of tens of thousands of clones in the sample, over 80% are singletons; the top ten hold approximately 1.3%. Cells were stimulated nonspecifically with anti-CD3/anti-CD28 magnetic beads. Responding CD4+ T cells were sorted by upregulation of both CD40 ligand and CD69. The chain joins TRBV29-1 to TRBJ2-7; D remains unclear. The source of this sequence is an adult man with HIV who was CMV-seropositive. Sample: CD4+ T cells sorted from PBMCs after roughly 18-hour stimulation, taken from a patient who received antiretroviral therapy. The CDR3 region is CSVEGPFLYEQYF. CDR3 nucleotides: TGCAGCGTTGAGGGTCCTTTCCTCTACGAGCAGTACTTC.